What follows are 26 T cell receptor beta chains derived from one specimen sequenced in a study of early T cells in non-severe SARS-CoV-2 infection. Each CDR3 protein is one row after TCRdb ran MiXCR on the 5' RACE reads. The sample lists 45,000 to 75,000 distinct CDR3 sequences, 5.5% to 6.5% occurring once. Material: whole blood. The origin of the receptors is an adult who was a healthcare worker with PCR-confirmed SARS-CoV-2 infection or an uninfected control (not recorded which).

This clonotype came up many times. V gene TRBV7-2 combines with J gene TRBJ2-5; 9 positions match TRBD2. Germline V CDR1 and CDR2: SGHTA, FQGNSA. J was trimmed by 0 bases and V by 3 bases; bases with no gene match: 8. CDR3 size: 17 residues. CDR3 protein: CASSLTSSGTYQETQYF. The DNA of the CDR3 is TGTGCCAGCAGCTTGACTTCTAGCGGGACCTACCAAGAGACCCAGTACTTC.

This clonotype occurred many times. CDR3 sequence (DNA): TGCAGTGCTACCGACCCGTTTGGGGCCTCCTCTGGAAACACCATATATTTT. It codes for CSATDPFGASSGNTIYF. The J gene is TRBJ1-3, the V gene TRBV20-1; D may be TRBD1 (5 bases). The CDR3 extends over 17 amino acids. Trimming took off 4 bases at V and 0 bases at J, with 19 bases between the two ends. In germline, CDR1 is DFQATT, CDR2 SNEGSKA (reference sequence).

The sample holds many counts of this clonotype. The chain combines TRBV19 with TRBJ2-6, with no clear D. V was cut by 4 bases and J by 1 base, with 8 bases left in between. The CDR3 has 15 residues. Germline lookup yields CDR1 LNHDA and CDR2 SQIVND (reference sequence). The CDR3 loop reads CASSTAASGANVLTF. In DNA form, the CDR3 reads TGTGCCAGTAGTACGGCAGCGTCTGGGGCCAACGTCCTGACTTTC.

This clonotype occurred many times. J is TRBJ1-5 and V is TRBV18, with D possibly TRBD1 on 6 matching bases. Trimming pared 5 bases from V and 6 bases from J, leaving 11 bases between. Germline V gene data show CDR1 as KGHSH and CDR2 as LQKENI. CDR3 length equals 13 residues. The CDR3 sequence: CASSADRPQPQHF. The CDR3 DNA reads TGTGCCAGCTCAGCAGACAGGCCTCAGCCCCAGCATTTT.

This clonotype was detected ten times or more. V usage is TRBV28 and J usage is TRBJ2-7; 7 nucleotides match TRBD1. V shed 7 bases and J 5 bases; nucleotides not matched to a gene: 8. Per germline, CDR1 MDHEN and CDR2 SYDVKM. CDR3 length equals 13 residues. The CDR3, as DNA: TGTGCCAGCAAACTTGACAGGGACCACGAGCAGTACTTC. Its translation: CASKLDRDHEQYF.

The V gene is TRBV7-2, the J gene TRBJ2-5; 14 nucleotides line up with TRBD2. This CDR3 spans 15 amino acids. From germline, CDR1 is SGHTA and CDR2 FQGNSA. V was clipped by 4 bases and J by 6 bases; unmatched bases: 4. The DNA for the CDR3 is TGTGCCAGCAGCTCCCGACTAGCGGGAGGGAAGACCCAGTACTTC. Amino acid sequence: CASSSRLAGGKTQYF.

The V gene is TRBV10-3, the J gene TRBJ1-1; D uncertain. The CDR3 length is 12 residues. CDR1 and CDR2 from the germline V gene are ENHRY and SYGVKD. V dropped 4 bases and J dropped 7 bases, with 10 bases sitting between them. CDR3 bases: TGTGCCATCAGTGTGTCTACCCATGAAGCTTTCTTT. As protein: CAISVSTHEAFF.

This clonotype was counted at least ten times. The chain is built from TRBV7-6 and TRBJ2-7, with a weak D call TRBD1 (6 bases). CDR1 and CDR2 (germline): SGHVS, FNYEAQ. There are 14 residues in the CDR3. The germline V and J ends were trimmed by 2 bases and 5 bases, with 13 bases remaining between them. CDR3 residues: CASSLSGGRDEQYF. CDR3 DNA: TGTGCCAGCAGCTTAAGTGGGGGCCGGGACGAGCAGTACTTC.

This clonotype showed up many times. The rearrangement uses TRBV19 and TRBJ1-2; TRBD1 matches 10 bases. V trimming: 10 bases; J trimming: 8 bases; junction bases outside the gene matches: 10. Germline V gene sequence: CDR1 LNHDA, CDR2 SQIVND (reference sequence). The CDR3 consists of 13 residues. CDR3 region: CATLTGGHLGYTF. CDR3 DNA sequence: TGTGCCACCCTGACAGGGGGCCACCTCGGCTACACCTTC.

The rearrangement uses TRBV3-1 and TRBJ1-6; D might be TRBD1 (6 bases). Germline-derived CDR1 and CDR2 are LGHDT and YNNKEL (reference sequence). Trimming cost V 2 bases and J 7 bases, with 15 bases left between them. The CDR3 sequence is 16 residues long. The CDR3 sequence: CASSQSEGGLNSPLHF. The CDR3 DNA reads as TGTGCCAGCAGCCAATCAGAGGGGGGGCTGAATTCACCCCTCCACTTT.

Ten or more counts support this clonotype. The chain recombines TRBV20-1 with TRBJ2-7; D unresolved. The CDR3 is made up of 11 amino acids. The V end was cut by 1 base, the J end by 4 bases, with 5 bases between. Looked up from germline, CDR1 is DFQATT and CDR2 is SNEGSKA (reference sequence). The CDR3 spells CSARVSYEQYF. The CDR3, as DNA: TGCAGTGCTAGAGTTAGTTACGAGCAGTACTTC.

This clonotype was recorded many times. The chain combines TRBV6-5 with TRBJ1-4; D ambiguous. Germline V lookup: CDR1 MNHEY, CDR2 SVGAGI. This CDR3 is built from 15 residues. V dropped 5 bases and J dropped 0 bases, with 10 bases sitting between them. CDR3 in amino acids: CASSSTIPTNEKLFF. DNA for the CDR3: TGTGCCAGCAGTAGCACCATACCAACTAATGAAAAACTGTTTTTT.

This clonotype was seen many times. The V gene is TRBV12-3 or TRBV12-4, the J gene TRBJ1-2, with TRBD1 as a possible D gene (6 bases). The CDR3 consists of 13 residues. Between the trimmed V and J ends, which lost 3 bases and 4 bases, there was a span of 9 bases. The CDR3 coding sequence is TGTGCCAGCAGTTTGGGGGGGCTCTATGGCTACACCTTC. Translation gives CASSLGGLYGYTF.

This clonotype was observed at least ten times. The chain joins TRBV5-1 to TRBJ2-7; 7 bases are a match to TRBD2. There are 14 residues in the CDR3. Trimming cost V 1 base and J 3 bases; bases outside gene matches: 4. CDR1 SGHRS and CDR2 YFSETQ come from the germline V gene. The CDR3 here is CASSLSGGDYEQYF. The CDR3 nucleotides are TGCGCCAGCAGCTTGTCGGGGGGAGACTACGAGCAGTACTTC.

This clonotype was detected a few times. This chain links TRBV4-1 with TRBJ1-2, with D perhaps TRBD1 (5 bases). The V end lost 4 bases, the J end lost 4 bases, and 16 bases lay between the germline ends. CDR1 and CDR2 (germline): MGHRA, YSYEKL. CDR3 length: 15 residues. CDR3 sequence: CASSPGAVWGYGYTF. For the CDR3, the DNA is TGCGCCAGCAGCCCCGGGGCGGTTTGGGGCTATGGCTACACCTTC.

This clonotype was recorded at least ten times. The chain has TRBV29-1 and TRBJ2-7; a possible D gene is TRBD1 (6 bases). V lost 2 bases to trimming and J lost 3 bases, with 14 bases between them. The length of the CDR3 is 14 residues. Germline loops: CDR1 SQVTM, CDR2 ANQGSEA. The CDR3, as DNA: TGCAGCGTTGAACTCCCCGGACAGTTCTACGAGCAGTACTTC. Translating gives CSVELPGQFYEQYF.

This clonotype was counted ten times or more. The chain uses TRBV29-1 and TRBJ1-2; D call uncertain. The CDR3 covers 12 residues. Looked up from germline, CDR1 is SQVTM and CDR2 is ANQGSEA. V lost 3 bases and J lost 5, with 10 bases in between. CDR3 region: CSVDGGGYGYTF. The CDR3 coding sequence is TGCAGCGTTGATGGTGGTGGATATGGCTACACCTTC. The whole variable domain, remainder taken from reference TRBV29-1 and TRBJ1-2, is SAVISQKPSRDICQRGTSLTIQCQVDSQVTMMFWYRQQPGQSLTLIATANQGSEATYESGFVIDKFPISRPNLTFSTLTVSNMSPEDSSIYLCSVDGGGYGYTFGSGTRLTVV.

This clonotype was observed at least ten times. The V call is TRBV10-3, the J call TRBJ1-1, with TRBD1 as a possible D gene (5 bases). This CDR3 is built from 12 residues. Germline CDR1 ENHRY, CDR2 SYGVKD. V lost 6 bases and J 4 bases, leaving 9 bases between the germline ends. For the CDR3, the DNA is TGTGCCATCAGGGGGGACGGCACTGAAGCTTTCTTT. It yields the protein CAIRGDGTEAFF.

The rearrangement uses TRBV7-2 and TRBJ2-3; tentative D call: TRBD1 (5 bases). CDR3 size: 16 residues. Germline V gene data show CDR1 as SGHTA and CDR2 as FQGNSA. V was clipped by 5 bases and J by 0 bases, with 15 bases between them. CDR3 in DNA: TGTGCCAGCAGCCCCAGGGATTCCCTTAGCACAGATACGCAGTATTTT. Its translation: CASSPRDSLSTDTQYF.

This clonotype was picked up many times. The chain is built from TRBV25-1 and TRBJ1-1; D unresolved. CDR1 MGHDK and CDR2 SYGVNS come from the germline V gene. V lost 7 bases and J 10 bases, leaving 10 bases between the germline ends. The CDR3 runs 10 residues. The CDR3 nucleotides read TGTGCCAGCACGGATGTTCGAGCTTTCTTT. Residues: CASTDVRAFF.

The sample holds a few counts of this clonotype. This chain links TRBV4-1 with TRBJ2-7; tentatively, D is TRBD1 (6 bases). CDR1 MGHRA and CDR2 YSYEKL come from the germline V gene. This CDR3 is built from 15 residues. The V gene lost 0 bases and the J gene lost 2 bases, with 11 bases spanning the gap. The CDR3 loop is CASSQEQGSPYEQYF. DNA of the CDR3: TGCGCCAGCAGCCAAGAACAGGGTAGTCCCTACGAGCAGTACTTC.

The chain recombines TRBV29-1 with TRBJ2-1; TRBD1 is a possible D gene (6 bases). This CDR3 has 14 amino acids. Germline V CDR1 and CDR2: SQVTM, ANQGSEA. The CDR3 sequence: CSARQAELYNEQFF. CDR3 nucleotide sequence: TGCAGTGCTAGACAGGCCGAACTCTACAATGAGCAGTTCTTC.

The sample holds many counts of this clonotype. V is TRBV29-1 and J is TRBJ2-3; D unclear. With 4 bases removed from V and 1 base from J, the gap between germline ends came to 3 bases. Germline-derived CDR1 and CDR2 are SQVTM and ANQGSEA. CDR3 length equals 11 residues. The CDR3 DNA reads TGCAGCGTTGTAGGCACAGATACGCAGTATTTT. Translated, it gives CSVVGTDTQYF.

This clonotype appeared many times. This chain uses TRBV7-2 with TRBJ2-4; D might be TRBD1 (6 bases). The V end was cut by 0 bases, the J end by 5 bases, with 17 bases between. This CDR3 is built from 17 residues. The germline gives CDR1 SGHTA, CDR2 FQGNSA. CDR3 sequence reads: CASSLAAGVRGQNIQYF. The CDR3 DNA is TGTGCCAGCAGCTTAGCCGCGGGCGTCAGGGGCCAAAACATTCAGTACTTC.

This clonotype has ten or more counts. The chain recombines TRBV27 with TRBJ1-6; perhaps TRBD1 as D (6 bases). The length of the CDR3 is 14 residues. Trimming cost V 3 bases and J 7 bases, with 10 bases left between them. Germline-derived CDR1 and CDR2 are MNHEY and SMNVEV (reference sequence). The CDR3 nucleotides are TGTGCCAGCAGTTTGGGGCAGGGGAATTCACCCCTCCACTTT. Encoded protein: CASSLGQGNSPLHF.

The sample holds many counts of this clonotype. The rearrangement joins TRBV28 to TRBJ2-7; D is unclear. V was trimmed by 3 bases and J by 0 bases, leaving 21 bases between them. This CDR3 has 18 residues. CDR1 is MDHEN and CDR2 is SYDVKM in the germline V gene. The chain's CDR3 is CASSFTTWAGSFSYEQYF. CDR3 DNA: TGTGCCAGCAGTTTTACTACGTGGGCAGGCTCTTTCTCCTACGAGCAGTACTTC.